This entry lists 21 T cell receptor beta chains sequenced from one sample in a study of blood T cells in healthy people across ages. The second PCR ran roughly 6 to 11 cycles with a sample-barcoded 5' primer and J-beta primers. TCRdb fed the 5' RACE reads into MiXCR, producing one record per CDR3 protein. The table includes 1.5 million to 2 million distinct CDR3 sequences, 28% detected once. The sequenced sample was blood. These receptors were collected from a woman between 25 and 40 years old in good health.

CDR3 amino acids: CASSLAFVIAGGSGSEQYF. The CDR3 nucleotides are TGTGCCAGCAGCTTAGCGTTCGTAATAGCGGGAGGTTCGGGGAGCGAGCAGTACTTC. V usage is TRBV7-4 and J usage is TRBJ2-4; TRBD2 matches 10 bases. The last part of the DNA fits TRBJ2-7 better; the J call may be wrong. The CDR3 totals 19 residues. CDR1 and CDR2 (germline): SGHVT, SQSDAQ.

The rearrangement links TRBV20-1 to TRBJ1-5; D perhaps matches TRBD1 (6 bases). The CDR3 consists of 15 residues. V lost 2 bases and J 4 bases, leaving 15 bases between the germline ends. CDR1 and CDR2 (germline): DFQATT, SNEGSKA (reference sequence). As DNA, the CDR3 is TGCAGTGCTAGATTCTCCGGGACAAGTAATCAGCCCCAGCATTTT. Translated, it gives CSARFSGTSNQPQHF.

In its sample, this clonotype was seen a few times. This rearrangement joins TRBV2 to TRBJ2-7; TRBD1 matches at 8 bases. Unmatched junction bases numbered 0, after V lost 3 bases and J lost 5 bases. Germline CDR1 is SNHLY and CDR2 is FYNNEI. The CDR3 sequence is 12 residues long. Here the CDR3 reads CASSETGDEQYF. In DNA, the CDR3 is TGTGCCAGCAGTGAGACAGGGGACGAGCAGTACTTC.

The gene calls are TRBV10-1 and TRBJ1-1; D ambiguous. CDR3 length: 13 residues. Per the germline V gene, CDR1 is WNHNN and CDR2 is SYGVQD (reference sequence). V lost 5 bases, J lost 7 bases, and 14 bases lay in between. The CDR3 coding sequence is TGCGCCAGCAGTCGATGGAGAACCAGTGAAGCTTTCTTT. It encodes CASSRWRTSEAFF.

The sample holds a few counts of this clonotype. The chain employs TRBV24-1 and TRBJ1-2, with a tentative D call TRBD1 (5 bases). The germline V and J ends were trimmed by 4 bases and 4 bases, with 15 bases remaining between them. From germline, CDR1 is KGHDR and CDR2 SFDVKD. This CDR3 is 15 amino acids long. The CDR3: CATSDSGTATYGYTF. CDR3 bases: TGTGCCACCAGTGACTCAGGGACGGCGACCTATGGCTACACCTTC.

This clonotype was seen many times. This chain uses TRBV4-1 with TRBJ2-7, with 7 bases that match TRBD1. Germline CDR1 is MGHRA and CDR2 is YSYEKL. The CDR3 has 15 amino acids. V was clipped by 2 bases and J by 2 bases; unmatched bases: 6. CDR3 in amino acids: CASSQYRDSTYEQYF. CDR3 in DNA: TGCGCCAGCAGCCAATACCGGGACAGTACCTACGAGCAGTACTTC.

There are a few counts of this clonotype. The chain combines TRBV6-5 with TRBJ2-3; D not certain. Germline CDR1 reads MNHEY; CDR2 reads SVGAGI. V dropped 5 bases and J dropped 5 bases, with 8 bases sitting between them. The CDR3 runs to 12 residues. The CDR3 region has the DNA TGTGCCAGCAGTGCCGACGGAGATACGCAGTATTTT. It is translated as CASSADGDTQYF.

Turning to this clonotype: A read error may explain this, as a much larger clone is one base away. This rearrangement joins TRBV10-3 to TRBJ2-7, with 7 bases fitting TRBD2. CDR3 length equals 14 residues. Germline CDR1 is ENHRY and CDR2 is SYGVKD. Trimming at V came to 6 bases and at J to 6 bases, leaving 11 bases not matched to a gene. CDR3 in amino acids: CAIREGRVGSEQYF. DNA for the CDR3: TGTGCCATCAGGGAGGGGAGGGTCGGTTCCGAGCAGTACTTC.

The chain recombines TRBV6-5 with TRBJ1-1, with D possibly matching TRBD1 (6 bases). V lost 0 bases, J lost 11 bases, and 16 bases lay in between. CDR1 and CDR2 from the germline V gene are MNHEY and SVGAGI. The CDR3 is made up of 14 amino acids. CDR3 nucleotide sequence: TGTGCCAGCAGTTACTCGAGAGTGGAGAGGGGGGCTTTCTTT. Translating gives CASSYSRVERGAFF.

CDR3 in amino acids: CAGTLLTEDQETQYF. In DNA, the CDR3 is TGTGCCGGCACCCTATTGACGGAGGACCAAGAGACCCAGTACTTC. The V call is TRBV7-9, the J call TRBJ2-5; perhaps TRBD2 as D (5 bases). The CDR3 totals 15 residues. V lost 11 bases and J lost 0, with 19 bases in between. CDR1 and CDR2 from the germline V gene are SEHNR and FQNEAQ (reference sequence).

This clonotype has a count of ten or more. The chain is built from TRBV7-9 and TRBJ2-7, with 7 bases identical to TRBD2. The junction had 4 bases not matched to a gene; V was cut back by 5 bases and J by 3 bases. The CDR3 length is 13 residues. Per germline, CDR1 SEHNR and CDR2 FQNEAQ (reference sequence). CDR3 in amino acids: CASSPGRSYEQYF. The CDR3 bases are TGTGCCAGCAGCCCCGGGAGGAGCTACGAGCAGTACTTC.

The chain uses TRBV2 and TRBJ2-1; the match to TRBD2 covers 7 bases. This CDR3 comprises 13 residues. CDR1 SNHLY and CDR2 FYNNEI come from the germline V gene. Trimming removed 4 bases from V and 6 bases from J; junction bases left unmatched: 3. The CDR3, as DNA: TGTGCCAGCAGTGTGCGGGAGTCCAATGAGCAGTTCTTC. Translating it yields CASSVRESNEQFF.

This clonotype has at least ten counts. This chain connects TRBV6-5 to TRBJ1-2, with 8 bases matching TRBD1. The CDR3 loop spans 16 amino acids. After removal of 0 bases from V and 1 base from J, the junction contained 4 bases not matched to a gene. Per germline, CDR1 MNHEY and CDR2 SVGAGI. The CDR3 region has the DNA TGTGCCAGCAGTTACTCCGGACAGGGAAGTAACTATGGCTACACCTTC. This gives the protein CASSYSGQGSNYGYTF.

The rearrangement links TRBV2 to TRBJ2-7; no reliable D call. This CDR3 is built from 12 residues. Germline V gene data show CDR1 as SNHLY and CDR2 as FYNNEI. V lost 2 bases to trimming and J lost 3 bases, with 5 bases between them. Written as DNA, the CDR3 is TGTGCCAGCAGTGAAAACCGCTACGAGCAGTACTTC. Translated, it gives CASSENRYEQYF.

In this sample, this clonotype turned up once. V usage is TRBV7-9 and J usage is TRBJ1-2; TRBD1 matches at 7 bases. Germline values: CDR1 SEHNR, CDR2 FQNEAQ (reference sequence). V was clipped by 1 base and J by 7 bases; unmatched bases: 12. The CDR3 is 16 amino acids. The CDR3 bases are TGTGCCAGCAGCTTAGTTTCGGAGGGGGCAGGCTGTGGCTACACCTTC. Its translation is CASSLVSEGAGCGYTF.

The CDR3 region has the DNA TGCAGTGCTCAGGGGGGACTAGCGGAATACGAGCAGTACTTC. Protein sequence: CSAQGGLAEYEQYF. V is TRBV20-1 and J is TRBJ2-7; TRBD2 agrees at 11 bases. V lost 5 bases to trimming and J lost 4 bases; unmatched junction nucleotides: 7. Per germline, CDR1 DFQATT and CDR2 SNEGSKA (reference sequence). The length of the CDR3 is 14 residues.

Comments on this clonotype: Being one base from a much bigger clone, this may be a read error. The rearrangement links TRBV5-1 to TRBJ2-1, with 7 bases fitting TRBD2. Per the germline V gene, CDR1 is SGHRS and CDR2 is YFSETQ. CDR3 length: 14 residues. V was pared by 3 bases and J by 9 bases, with 9 bases of the junction left unmatched. CDR3 DNA sequence: TGCGCCAGCAGCTGGGAGGGTGAATGCTTTGAGCAGTTCTTC. It translates to CASSWEGECFEQFF.

The rearrangement uses TRBV2 and TRBJ2-5, with D tentatively TRBD1 (6 bases). The V gene lost 6 bases and the J gene lost 3 bases, with 11 bases spanning the gap. Germline V lookup: CDR1 SNHLY, CDR2 FYNNEI. The CDR3 extends over 13 amino acids. The CDR3 bases are TGTGCCAGCAGGGGACATCAGAAAGAGACCCAGTACTTC. This translates into CASRGHQKETQYF.

V gene TRBV20-1 combines with J gene TRBJ2-7, with 10 bases identical to TRBD2. V trimming: 6 bases; J trimming: 4 bases; junction bases outside the gene matches: 9. From germline, CDR1 is DFQATT and CDR2 SNEGSKA (reference sequence). This CDR3 is built from 14 residues. Written as DNA, the CDR3 is TGCAGTGCGGAAAGGGGACTAGCGATATACGAGCAGTACTTC. It encodes CSAERGLAIYEQYF.

This rearrangement joins TRBV5-1 to TRBJ1-5; no clear D. The V gene's germline CDR1 is SGHRS and CDR2 YFSETQ. Between the trimmed V and J ends, which lost 0 bases and 1 base, there was a span of 8 bases. This CDR3 is built from 15 residues. The CDR3: CASSLDGFSNQPQHF. In DNA, the CDR3 is TGCGCCAGCAGCTTGGATGGCTTCAGCAATCAGCCCCAGCATTTT.

This clonotype has ten or more counts. The chain has TRBV29-1 and TRBJ2-1; D not certain. The V end lost 4 bases, the J end lost 6 bases, and 13 bases lay between the germline ends. The germline gives CDR1 SQVTM, CDR2 ANQGSEA. The CDR3 spans 13 residues. The CDR3 coding sequence is TGCAGCGTTGTGGGGATTGGTTTCAATGAGCAGTTCTTC. Its protein product is CSVVGIGFNEQFF.